This is a list of T cell receptor beta chains from one sample in a study of T cell repertoires in ileal Crohn's disease. The protocol was immunoSEQ multiplex PCR, while the TCRdb copy is restricted to in-frame clones and leaves out a portion. The table has about 17,000 clones, roughly three fifths seen once; the top ten hold less than 7.5%. The sample taken for sequencing was ileal tissue. These receptors all come from an adult with Crohn's disease. CDR3s include the opening cysteine and the closing phenylalanine or tryptophan. The order of the fields is clone size, J gene, V gene, D gene, CDR3 DNA, CDR3 protein. D genes are given only for firm matches. Not every row has a clone size; where given, it reads once, few, many or a size class.

few TRBJ2-1 TRBV2 - TGTGCCAGCATGGGGCCAGCTTTTTACTACAATGAGCAGTTCTTC CASMGPAFYYNEQFF
- TRBJ2-1 TRBV27 TRBD2 TGTGCCAGCACCGGACTAGCGGAAAACAATGAGCAGTTCTTC CASTGLAENNEQFF
few TRBJ2-1 TRBV7-9 TRBD2 TGTGCCAGCAGCTTACGACTAGCGGTCCACAATGAGCAGTTCTTC CASSLRLAVHNEQFF
- TRBJ2-3 TRBV30 - TGTGCCTGGAGTGTACAGGGCAGGGTAAGCACAGATACGCAGTATTTT CAWSVQGRVSTDTQYF
- TRBJ1-2 TRBV5-1 - TGCGCCAGCAGTTCTACGGGACAAGGGTCTGGCTACACCTTC CASSSTGQGSGYTF
few TRBJ1-1 TRBV19 - TGTGCCAGTAAACGGGGGGCCGGGAACACTGAAGCTTTCTTT CASKRGAGNTEAFF
- TRBJ2-3 TRBV2 TRBD2 TGTGCCAGCAGGGACCTGGGCGGGCGGGGGGATACGCAGTATTTT CASRDLGGRGDTQYF
- TRBJ2-3 TRBV6-4 TRBD2 TGTGCCAGCAGCCCCTTAGCGGGAGGTAGCACAGATACGCAGTATTTT CASSPLAGGSTDTQYF
medium-sized TRBJ2-5 TRBV10-1 TRBD1 TGCGCCAGCAGTGAGGAGGACAGGGGGTTACGTGAGACCCAGTACTTC CASSEEDRGLRETQYF
- TRBJ2-7 TRBV5-6 - TGTGCCAGCACCCTGGGGGCCACCAGATTCGAGCAGTACTTC CASTLGATRFEQYF
- TRBJ1-1 TRBV11-2 TRBD1 TGTGCCAGCAGCCGGACAGGGGTGAACACTGAAGCTTTCTTT CASSRTGVNTEAFF
once TRBJ2-3 TRBV2 TRBD2 TGTGCCAGCAGGGCCTCTAGCGGGAGTAAAACAGATACGCAGTATTTT CASRASSGSKTDTQYF
few TRBJ2-7 TRBV2 - TGTGCCAGCAGAGGACTGTACGAGCAGTACTTC CASRGLYEQYF
- TRBJ2-7 TRBV5-1 - TGCGCCAGCAGCTTGGGGGGGGTACGGGACGAGCAGTACTTC CASSLGGVRDEQYF
once TRBJ1-5 TRBV18 - TGTGCCAGCTCACCCCAGGGCTCCGGCCAGCCCCAGCATTTT CASSPQGSGQPQHF
- TRBJ2-2 TRBV19 TRBD2 TGTGCCAGTACCCCTAGCGGGGTCGGGGAGCTGTTTTTT CASTPSGVGELFF
- TRBJ2-7 TRBV9 TRBD2 TGTGCCAGCAGCGTAGCCGGGAGGGCCAGCGAGCAGTACTTC CASSVAGRASEQYF
- TRBJ1-1 TRBV2 - TGTGCCAGCAGTGAAATTGGGGGGGTCACTGAAGCTTTCTTT CASSEIGGVTEAFF
- TRBJ1-2 TRBV7-9 - TGTGCCAGCAGCGCAGTAGGGGATCAGTATGGCTACACCTTC CASSAVGDQYGYTF
- TRBJ1-1 TRBV30 - TGTGCCTGGAGTGATATGTGGGGACTTGAAGCTTTCTTT CAWSDMWGLEAFF
few TRBJ1-5 TRBV28 - TGTGCCAGCAGTTATAATGTAAATCAGCCCCAGCATTTT CASSYNVNQPQHF
- TRBJ1-3 TRBV2 - TGTGCCAGCACAGGGGCCCCTGGAAACACCATATATTTT CASTGAPGNTIYF